This passage covers 7 T cell receptor beta chains from one sample sequenced in a study of blood T cell repertoires in COVID-19. Repertoires were generated with immunoSEQ multiplex PCR, while TCRdb's copy carries only in-frame clones and drops some. The data contain about 200,000 clones, about 87% of them seen just once; the ten biggest clones take up approximately 6.2%. Sequencing was carried out using peripheral blood. These receptors were taken from a man in his fifties or sixties who had recovered from COVID-19.

About this clone itself: At the DNA level, this CDR3 is encoded by other sequences in the same sample as well. The rearrangement links TRBV27 to TRBJ2-5; 11 bases map to TRBD2. J lost 4 bases, V lost 5 bases, and 6 bases had no gene match. Germline V lookup: CDR1 MNHEY, CDR2 SMNVEV (reference sequence). The CDR3 length is 15 residues. The CDR3 sequence is CASSPRLAGGETQYF. The CDR3, as DNA: TGTGCCAGCAGTCCTCGGCTAGCGGGGGGAGAGACCCAGTACTTC.

CDR3: CASSNGQGARYEQYF. The CDR3 DNA is TGCGCCAGCAGCAACGGACAGGGGGCTCGGTACGAGCAGTACTTC. V gene TRBV5-1 combines with J gene TRBJ2-7; 11 bases agree with TRBD1. The CDR3 spans 15 residues. With 4 bases clipped from V and 4 bases from J, the junction kept 7 bases outside the gene matches. CDR1 SGHRS and CDR2 YFSETQ come from the germline V gene. The full variable domain, with the rest looked up from reference TRBV5-1 and TRBJ2-7, is KAGVTQTPRYLIKTRGQQVTLSCSPISGHRSVSWYQQTPGQGLQFLFEYFSETQRNKGNFPGRFSGRQFSNSRSEMNVSTLELGDSALYLCASSNGQGARYEQYFGPGTRLTVT.

The chain uses TRBV5-1 and TRBJ2-1, with TRBD2 matching 8 bases. The V gene end was trimmed by 0 bases and the J gene end by 8 bases; junction bases not matched to a gene: 7. The CDR3 consists of 15 residues. Germline values: CDR1 SGHRS, CDR2 YFSETQ. The CDR3 spells CASSLEAGVVYEQFF. The CDR3 coding sequence is TGCGCCAGCAGCTTGGAAGCGGGGGTAGTGTATGAGCAGTTCTTC.

This rearrangement joins TRBV6-5 to TRBJ1-2; D uncertain. Germline-derived CDR1 and CDR2 are MNHEY and SVGAGI. This CDR3 region has 12 residues. With 6 bases removed from V and 2 bases from J, the gap between germline ends came to 7 bases. The CDR3 loop reads CASRTVNYGYTF. The CDR3 DNA is TGTGCCAGCAGAACAGTAAACTATGGCTACACCTTC.

V gene TRBV18 combines with J gene TRBJ2-5, with 7 bases that match TRBD1. The CDR3 is 16 amino acids. The ends lost 3 bases at V and 2 bases at J; junction bases unmatched: 9. Germline CDR1 and CDR2: KGHSH and LQKENI. CDR3 protein: CASSPISGTAQETQYF. CDR3 bases: TGTGCCAGCTCACCTATCTCCGGGACAGCACAAGAGACCCAGTACTTC.

This clone was detected only a few times. The chain links TRBV28 to TRBJ1-2; 9 nucleotides match TRBD1. The CDR3 has 14 amino acids. Germline V CDR1 and CDR2: MDHEN, SYDVKM. The V and J ends lost 5 bases and 4 bases, in that order; junction bases with no gene match: 5. The CDR3, as DNA: TGTGCCAGCAGTCCCGGGGACAGGGCCTATGGCTACACCTTC. It encodes CASSPGDRAYGYTF.

This clone was observed a few times. Other DNA sequences in this specimen translate into the identical CDR3. This chain links TRBV30 with TRBJ2-1; D call uncertain. Trimming took off 3 bases at V and 4 bases at J, with 4 bases between the two ends. From germline, CDR1 is GTSNPN and CDR2 SVGIG (reference sequence). This CDR3 region has 11 residues. CDR3 region: CAWSPYNEQFF. The CDR3 DNA reads TGTGCCTGGAGCCCATACAATGAGCAGTTCTTC.